This T cell receptor beta chain was observed in a study of blood T cell repertoires in COVID-19. As for the study in general: Sources were T cells, B-cell-depleted T cells, or PBMCs; the material itself was cDNA or gDNA.

As originally analysed: Estimation of nucleated cell counts relied on the amplification of reference gene primers. The method was immunoSEQ multiplex PCR; TCRdb's version includes in-frame clones alone and lacks a portion of them. V and J calls and clone size are as listed in that table; D and trimming were resolved from the DNA. The repertoire holds 250,000 to 300,000 clones, with about 88% as singletons. V lost 4 bases and J lost 1, with 7 bases in between. The CDR3 has 13 residues. In germline, CDR1 is SGHTA, CDR2 FQGNSA. The V gene is TRBV7-2, the J gene TRBJ2-5, with D possibly TRBD1 on 5 matching bases. This receptor was identified in a man in his late teens or twenties with active or convalescent COVID-19. Specimen: peripheral blood. For the CDR3, the DNA is TGTGCCAGCAGCTCACAGGTCCAAGAGACCCAGTACTTC. It translates to CASSSQVQETQYF.